These 21 T cell receptor beta chains originate from one sample sequenced in a study of OX40 agonist ivuxolimab in advanced cancers. The data were produced by immunoSEQ multiplex PCR, yet TCRdb's version contains in-frame clones alone and is incomplete. The sample includes 70,000 to 95,000 clones, approximately 90% of them seen just once. The source material was CD4+ or CD8+ T cells sorted from blood, sampled in a trial of the OX40 agonist ivuxolimab. These receptors came from an adult with an advanced solid tumor such as melanoma, head and neck, liver or kidney cancer.

This chain uses TRBV6-5 with TRBJ1-1, with D uncertain. This CDR3 has 14 residues. V dropped 5 bases and J dropped 4 bases, with 14 bases sitting between them. Germline CDR1 reads MNHEY; CDR2 reads SVGAGI. This CDR3 reads CASSPSPRGTEAFF. The CDR3 bases are TGTGCCAGCAGTCCAAGCCCCAGAGGCACTGAAGCTTTCTTT.

The chain combines TRBV2 with TRBJ1-2; D gene uncertain. This CDR3 spans 12 amino acids. Germline V gives CDR1 SNHLY, CDR2 FYNNEI. V lost 6 bases and J 5 bases, leaving 10 bases between the germline ends. CDR3 DNA sequence: TGTGCCAGCAGGCCGACACAGTATGGCTACACCTTC. Translating it yields CASRPTQYGYTF.

The chain has TRBV7-9 and TRBJ1-5; D perhaps matches TRBD1 (6 bases). This CDR3 spans 14 amino acids. CDR1 and CDR2 (germline): SEHNR, FQNEAQ (reference sequence). The V gene lost 1 base and the J gene lost 2 bases, with 6 bases spanning the gap. The DNA of the CDR3 is TGTGCCAGCAGCTTAGGACAGGGCAATCAGCCCCAGCATTTT. Amino acids: CASSLGQGNQPQHF.

The chain links TRBV2 to TRBJ2-1, with 8 bases fitting TRBD2. The germline CDR1 and CDR2 sequences are SNHLY and FYNNEI. There are 16 residues in the CDR3. V lost 1 base to trimming and J lost 6 bases; unmatched junction nucleotides: 8. CDR3 bases: TGTGCCAGCAGTGAAGTTGCGGGAGGACTTGGCAATGAGCAGTTCTTC. Protein sequence: CASSEVAGGLGNEQFF.

The rearrangement links TRBV4-1 to TRBJ1-4; D gene unclear. The V gene's germline CDR1 is MGHRA and CDR2 YSYEKL. The length of the CDR3 is 14 residues. Trimming took off 1 base at V and 8 bases at J, with 11 bases between the two ends. The DNA for the CDR3 is TGCGCCAGCAGCCAAGGGGAAGTAGGAGAAAAACTGTTTTTT. This encodes CASSQGEVGEKLFF.

J is TRBJ1-2 and V is TRBV5-4; the match to TRBD1 covers 7 bases. Germline-derived CDR1 and CDR2 are SGHNT and YYREEE (reference sequence). The CDR3 is made up of 15 amino acids. J lost 2 bases, V lost 4 bases, and 8 bases had no gene match. Written as DNA, the CDR3 is TGTGCCAGCAGCCCGGTTGGCAGGGGGAACTATGGCTACACCTTC. Translated, it gives CASSPVGRGNYGYTF.

The chain joins TRBV7-9 to TRBJ2-7; 10 nucleotides align to TRBD2. The CDR3 is 14 residues long. Germline V gene sequence: CDR1 SEHNR, CDR2 FQNEAQ (reference sequence). Trimming cost V 6 bases and J 4 bases; bases outside gene matches: 6. The CDR3 spells CASRKSGRGYEQYF. In DNA form, the CDR3 reads TGTGCCAGCAGGAAGAGCGGGAGGGGGTACGAGCAGTACTTC.

For the CDR3, the DNA is TGTGCCAGCAGTTTATCTGCCCTCGGCAGGACCTACGAGCAGTACTTC. Its translation: CASSLSALGRTYEQYF. The rearrangement uses TRBV27 and TRBJ2-7; no definite D call. Per the germline V gene, CDR1 is MNHEY and CDR2 is SMNVEV (reference sequence). Between the trimmed V and J ends, which lost 0 bases and 2 bases, there was a span of 14 bases. The CDR3 sequence is 16 residues long.

The chain is built from TRBV4-2 and TRBJ2-7, with 8 positions matching TRBD1. The CDR3 has 14 amino acids. V lost 5 bases and J lost 2; bases outside the gene matches: 5. Germline V gene sequence: CDR1 LGHNA, CDR2 YNFKEQ. The CDR3 DNA is TGTGCCAGCAGCGTTGGGACAGGTACCTACGAGCAGTACTTC. Translated: CASSVGTGTYEQYF.

This chain uses TRBV10-1 with TRBJ2-2; D perhaps matches TRBD2 (6 bases). V was trimmed by 4 bases and J by 3 bases, leaving 9 bases between them. Per the germline V gene, CDR1 is WNHNN and CDR2 is SYGVQD (reference sequence). CDR3 length equals 14 residues. The CDR3 coding sequence is TGCGCCAGCAGTGGAGGGACTCACACCGGGGAGCTGTTTTTT. This translates into CASSGGTHTGELFF.

This chain links TRBV11-2 with TRBJ2-4; no firm D call. V dropped 6 bases and J dropped 6 bases, with 12 bases sitting between them. Germline V gives CDR1 SGHAT, CDR2 FQNNGV. The CDR3 is 13 residues long. The CDR3 DNA sequence: TGTGCCAGCAGTTACGAGAGTGGAAACATTCAGTACTTC. It yields the protein CASSYESGNIQYF.

This sequence joins TRBV30 and TRBJ2-7, with a tentative D call TRBD2 (5 bases). The CDR3 sequence is 13 residues long. Per germline, CDR1 GTSNPN and CDR2 SVGIG (reference sequence). V shed 3 bases and J shed 3 bases, with 12 bases lying between them. CDR3 sequence: CAWRRGLDYEQYF. CDR3 DNA sequence: TGTGCCTGGAGGCGCGGACTGGACTACGAGCAGTACTTC.

The chain is built from TRBV7-9 and TRBJ1-1, with D possibly TRBD1 on 6 matching bases. In germline, CDR1 is SEHNR, CDR2 FQNEAQ (reference sequence). The V end lost 3 bases, the J end lost 0 bases, and 8 bases lay between the germline ends. The CDR3 consists of 14 residues. CDR3 amino acids: CASSFDRLNTEAFF. In DNA form, the CDR3 reads TGTGCCAGCAGCTTCGACAGGTTGAACACTGAAGCTTTCTTT. The full variable domain, in which reference TRBV7-9 and TRBJ1-1 provide the parts outside the CDR3, is DTGVSQNPRHKITKRGQNVTFRCDPISEHNRLYWYRQTLGQGPEFLTYFQNEAQLEKSRLLSDRFSAERPKGSFSTLEIQRTEQGDSAMYLCASSFDRLNTEAFFGQGTRLTVV.

The J gene is TRBJ1-2, the V gene TRBV27, with D hard to call. Germline V gene sequence: CDR1 MNHEY, CDR2 SMNVEV (reference sequence). The CDR3 extends over 15 amino acids. V was clipped by 6 bases and J by 3 bases, with 17 bases between them. The CDR3 DNA is TGTGCCAGCAGAATGGACGGTGGAGATTACTATGGCTACACCTTC. This sequence encodes CASRMDGGDYYGYTF.

The gene calls are TRBV28 and TRBJ2-7, with TRBD2 identical over 9 bases. This CDR3 comprises 15 residues. Germline trimming cut 3 bases from V and 5 bases from J; bases unmatched to any gene: 8. Germline V gives CDR1 MDHEN, CDR2 SYDVKM. The CDR3 sequence is CASSLGGRAMDEQYF. The CDR3 region has the DNA TGTGCCAGCAGTTTGGGCGGGAGGGCCATGGACGAGCAGTACTTC.

As for this clone: The junction shows a germline mismatch at one end, possibly a read error. The chain uses TRBV28 and TRBJ2-4; TRBD1 matches at 9 bases. Germline lookup yields CDR1 MDHEN and CDR2 SYDVKM. CDR3 length: 12 amino acids. The CDR3 loop is CASRRPGQGFVF. The CDR3 DNA reads as TGTGCCAGCAGGCGACCGGGACAGGGTTTTGTCTTC.

The chain employs TRBV27 and TRBJ2-3; TRBD2 agrees at 12 bases. V lost 1 base and J lost 4; bases outside the gene matches: 6. CDR1 is MNHEY, CDR2 SMNVEV, per germline (reference sequence). This CDR3 comprises 17 residues. In DNA form, the CDR3 reads TGTGCCAGCAGTTTATGGGCTAGCGGGAGGGGGGCAGATACGCAGTATTTT. Residues: CASSLWASGRGADTQYF.

This clone appeared a few times. V usage is TRBV6-5 and J usage is TRBJ2-7, with TRBD1 as a possible D gene (5 bases). Germline loops: CDR1 MNHEY, CDR2 SVGAGI. This CDR3 is built from 15 residues. Trimming cost V 0 bases and J 2 bases, with 11 bases left between them. CDR3 nucleotides: TGTGCCAGCAGTTACTCGATCAGGGAAACCTACGAGCAGTACTTC. This codes for CASSYSIRETYEQYF.

The CDR3 sequence is CASSQVLSRDRGLRETQYF. The CDR3, as DNA: TGCGCCAGCAGCCAAGTACTTTCCCGCGACAGGGGGCTTCGAGAGACCCAGTACTTC. The gene calls are TRBV4-1 and TRBJ2-5; TRBD1 matches 10 bases. Per the germline V gene, CDR1 is MGHRA and CDR2 is YSYEKL. There are 19 residues in the CDR3. V gave up 1 base and J gave up 4 bases; unmatched junction bases: 15.

This clone was recorded once. V gene TRBV7-9 combines with J gene TRBJ2-7; 7 bases align to TRBD1. Looked up from germline, CDR1 is SEHNR and CDR2 is FQNEAQ (reference sequence). V gave up 5 bases and J gave up 6 bases; unmatched junction bases: 7. The CDR3 extends over 13 amino acids. CDR3: CASSGRDSSEQYF. DNA of the CDR3: TGTGCCAGCAGCGGACGGGACAGCAGCGAGCAGTACTTC.

The rearrangement links TRBV19 to TRBJ2-5, with D uncertain. The germline CDR1 and CDR2 sequences are LNHDA and SQIVND (reference sequence). Trimming took off 5 bases at V and 5 bases at J, with 15 bases between the two ends. This CDR3 is built from 14 residues. This chain's CDR3 is CASSPFGASETQYF. DNA for the CDR3: TGTGCCAGTAGTCCCTTTGGTGCCAGTGAGACCCAGTACTTC. Full variable domain (outside the CDR3, taken from reference TRBV19 and TRBJ2-5): DGGITQSPKYLFRKEGQNVTLSCEQNLNHDAMYWYRQDPGQGLRLIYYSQIVNDFQKGDIAEGYSVSREKKESFPLTVTSAQKNPTAFYLCASSPFGASETQYFGPGTRLLVL.